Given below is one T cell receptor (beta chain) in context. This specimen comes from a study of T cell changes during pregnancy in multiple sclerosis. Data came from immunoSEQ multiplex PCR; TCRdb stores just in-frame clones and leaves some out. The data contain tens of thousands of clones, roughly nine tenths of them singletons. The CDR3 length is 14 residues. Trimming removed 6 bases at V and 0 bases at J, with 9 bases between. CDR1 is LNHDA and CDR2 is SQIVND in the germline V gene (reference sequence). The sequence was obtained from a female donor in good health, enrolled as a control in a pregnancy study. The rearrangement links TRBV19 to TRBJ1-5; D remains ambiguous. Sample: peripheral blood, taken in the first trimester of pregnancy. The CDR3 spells CASRRLDSNQPQHF. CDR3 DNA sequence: TGTGCCAGTAGAAGACTAGATAGCAATCAGCCCCAGCATTTT.